This T cell receptor beta chain was sequenced during a study of T cell changes during pregnancy in multiple sclerosis. Per the germline V gene, CDR1 is SGHTA and CDR2 is FQGNSA. This CDR3 is 16 amino acids long. After removal of 1 base from V and 4 bases from J, the junction contained 5 bases not matched to a gene. TCRdb keeps only in-frame clones here, not all; method: immunoSEQ multiplex PCR. The sample has tens of thousands of clones, roughly 94% seen once. The clonotype comes from a female donor with multiple sclerosis, enrolled in a pregnancy study. The sample consisted of peripheral blood, taken before pregnancy. This rearrangement joins TRBV7-2 to TRBJ2-3, with 10 nucleotides matching TRBD2. In DNA form, the CDR3 reads TGTGCCAGCAGCTTAGAGGCTAGCGGGAGAGCAGATACGCAGTATTTT. This sequence encodes CASSLEASGRADTQYF.